What follows describes a single T cell receptor beta chain. These data belong to a study of shared clonotypes between healthy human individuals. Overall study context: A donor's plate count was three for CD4 naive and three for CD4 memory; CD8 naive had two and CD8 memory one.

Genomic DNA (from each subset) was split evenly across several immunoSEQ plates. Libraries were prepared by immunoSEQ multiplex PCR; TCRdb keeps only in-frame clonotypes and omits some of them. The sample lists roughly 680,000 clones; 72% were seen once. The CDR3 sequence is 17 residues long. V lost 4 bases and J lost 3; bases outside the gene matches: 10. Germline values: CDR1 SGHKS, CDR2 YYEKEE (reference sequence). The sample was memory CD4+ T cells sorted from blood. Noted subset: CD45RA-negative fraction. The genes are TRBV5-5 and TRBJ2-6; TRBD2 matches 7 bases. The receptor comes from a woman aged 30 to 39 in good health. CDR3 DNA sequence: TGTGCCAGCAGCACCGGGAGCGGGAATATTGGGGCCAACGTCCTGACTTTC. This sequence encodes CASSTGSGNIGANVLTF.